Below, one TCR beta chain is given with its context. The antigen it binds to is not known. Base qualities were left out, and no much larger clone turns up one base away. Patients with a history of autoimmune disease or receiving systemic immunosuppression were excluded from the trial. Peripheral blood for TCR sequencing was drawn from every dose cohort at baseline, at cycle 4 day 1 and at cycle 7 day 1. Samples came from an open-label, multicenter, first-in-human phase I dose-escalation trial of ivuxolimab. The trial enrolled adults with locally advanced or metastatic head and neck squamous cell, hepatocellular, melanoma or renal cell carcinoma. CD4+ and CD8+ T cells were sorted separately from peripheral blood before TCR sequencing. The CDR3 spans 15 residues, from the cysteine through the phenylalanine. The only DNA kept is the CDR3, 45 bases in frame from the first base. V is cut by 4 bases and J by 5 bases, and the space between the germline ends is 17 bases. Sequences MGHDK (CDR1) and SYGVNS (CDR2) are obtained from the germline V gene.

The data were obtained in a study of OX40 agonist ivuxolimab in advanced cancers. Context from the whole study: Ivuxolimab was a fully human IgG2 agonistic monoclonal antibody targeting the costimulatory receptor OX40 (CD134). Partial responses occurred in three dose-escalation patients, of whom one had hepatocellular carcinoma and two had cutaneous melanoma. The dose-escalation cohort was about 83% male with a mean age of around 64 years, ranging from 23 to 79. The monotherapy dose-escalation portion (N ≈ 50 patients) of the phase I ivuxolimab trial is reported in the paper. Prior anti-PD-1, anti-PD-L1 or anti-CTLA-4 therapy was permitted, and 40% of dose-escalation patients had received checkpoint inhibitors. Of the approximately 50 dose-escalation patients, hepatocellular carcinoma was present in about 19, melanoma in around 15, renal cell carcinoma in 9 and head and neck cancer in 9. The point of sequencing TCRbeta in the periphery was to test whether ivuxolimab changed TCR sequence diversity and drove clonal T-cell expansion. Intravenous ivuxolimab was administered to patients every 2 weeks at six dose levels: 0.01, 0.1, 0.3, 1.5, 3 and 10 mg/kg. Study-wide findings and limitations: In partial responders in the 0.1-3.0 mg/kg groups, normalized peripheral clonal expansion was found to be among the lowest, especially among CD8+ T cells. The antigen specificity of the peripheral T cells that underwent clonal expansion was not determined. After ivuxolimab, expanded clones were on average more numerous among CD8+ T cells than among CD4+ T cells. Low levels of normalized T-cell clonal expansion were also seen in some patients who did not respond. At doses of 0.1 to 3.0 mg/kg, clonal expansion of both CD4+ and CD8+ blood T cells was observed from baseline to week 6.

Genomic DNA was extracted from sorted cells for sequencing of the TCRbeta CDR3 region. The immunoSEQ Assay was used to sequence the TCRbeta CDR3 regions. TCRdb limited this immuneACCESS table to in-frame rearrangements with V and J called. A share of clones is missing; checked studies link under half to unresolved V genes, and the rest is unexplained. Recorded for this sample are tens of thousands of clones; roughly 90% of them occurred a single time. The ten largest clones add up to about 7.8% of the sample. The source was CD4+ or CD8+ T cells sorted from blood, collected in a trial of the OX40 agonist ivuxolimab. Recombination linked TRBV25-1 to TRBJ1-1, with the identity of the D gene unclear. This clonotype was obtained from an adult with an advanced solid tumor such as melanoma, head and neck, liver or kidney cancer. The nucleotide sequence is TGTGCCAGCAGTGGTCCTCTGACTAGTGGGACTGAAGCTTTCTTT. Its protein is CASSGPLTSGTEAFF.